The present T cell receptor beta chain was sequenced within a study of response to subunit inactivated influenza vaccine. Study-wide results and limits: Few new T cells, the authors suggested, are recruited by each seasonal influenza vaccination.

TCRdb reprocessed the RT-PCR reads with MiXCR, giving one entry per CDR3 protein. The data show 450,000 to 600,000 distinct CDR3 sequences, approximately 7.7% seen once. This clonotype has only a few counts. Its antigen is not identified. This CDR3 is 13 amino acids long. Germline values: CDR1 DFQATT, CDR2 SNEGSKA (reference sequence). Trimming removed 0 bases from V and 5 bases from J; junction bases left unmatched: 2. The chain carries TRBV20-1 and TRBJ1-2; TRBD1 matches at 8 bases. The sequence derives from a man between 45 and 75 years old who received an inactivated influenza vaccine. The sequencing here drew on PBMCs from blood, taken less than 30 months after vaccination. The CDR3 nucleotides read TGCAGTGCTAGAGAGGACAGGGAGTATGGCTACACCTTC. Protein product: CSAREDREYGYTF.